This TCR beta chain was sequenced for a study of T cell changes during pregnancy in multiple sclerosis (dated by TCRdb to between 2019 and 2020). As for the study more broadly: Changes in the T cell repertoire over the course of pregnancy were examined in this study in women with multiple sclerosis.

Counted from cysteine to phenylalanine, this CDR3 has 13 amino acids. The entry retains the CDR3 DNA only, 39 bases that are in frame from base 1. Via the germline V gene, CDR1 is SGHRS and CDR2 YFSETQ. Trimming removed 0 bases from V and 6 bases from J; the gene matches leave 1 base unexplained. The method behind the library was the immunoSEQ multiplex PCR assay. TCRdb took over this immuneACCESS table, retaining in-frame rearrangements with V and J assigned. Such tables are incomplete; in checked studies, under half of the missing clones stem from an unresolved V gene, and the remainder is unexplained. The sample includes about 57,000 clones, with 90% to 95% observed a single time. Of the sample, roughly 0.2% falls within the top ten clones. This clone was counted a single time. The antigen it binds to is not known. Base-call qualities are not available, and no considerably larger clone is one nucleotide away.

The receptor comes from a female donor with multiple sclerosis, enrolled in a pregnancy study. This sample comprised CD4+ T cells from peripheral blood mononuclear cells, obtained in the second trimester of pregnancy. In this chain, TRBV5-1 is recombined with TRBJ1-2; 8 central nucleotides agree with TRBD1. Here the CDR3 is given as CASSLAGGNGYTF. The DNA sequence follows: TGCGCCAGCAGCTTGGCAGGGGGCAATGGCTACACCTTC. The variable domain in full, with residues beyond the CDR3 obtained from the reference TRBV5-1 and TRBJ1-2 genes, is KAGVTQTPRYLIKTRGQQVTLSCSPISGHRSVSWYQQTPGQGLQFLFEYFSETQRNKGNFPGRFSGRQFSNSRSEMNVSTLELGDSALYLCASSLAGGNGYTFGSGTRLTVV.